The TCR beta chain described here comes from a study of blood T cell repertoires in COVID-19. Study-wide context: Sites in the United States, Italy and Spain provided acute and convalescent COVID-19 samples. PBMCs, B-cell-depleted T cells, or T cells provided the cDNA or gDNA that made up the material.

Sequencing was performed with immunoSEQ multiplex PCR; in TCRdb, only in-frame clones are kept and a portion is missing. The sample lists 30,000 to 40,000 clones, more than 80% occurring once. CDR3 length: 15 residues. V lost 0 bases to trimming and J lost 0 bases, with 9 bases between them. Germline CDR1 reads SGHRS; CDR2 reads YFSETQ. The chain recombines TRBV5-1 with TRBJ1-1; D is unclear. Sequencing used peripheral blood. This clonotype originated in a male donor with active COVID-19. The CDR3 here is CASSLARGLNTEAFF. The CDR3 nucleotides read TGCGCCAGCAGCTTGGCACGCGGATTGAACACTGAAGCTTTCTTT. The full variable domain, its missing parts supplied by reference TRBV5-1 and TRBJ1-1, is KAGVTQTPRYLIKTRGQQVTLSCSPISGHRSVSWYQQTPGQGLQFLFEYFSETQRNKGNFPGRFSGRQFSNSRSEMNVSTLELGDSALYLCASSLARGLNTEAFFGQGTRLTVV.